The 6 T cell receptor beta chains presented below share a single source sample, sequenced in a study of T cell responses to AZD1222 COVID-19 vaccine (dated by TCRdb to the early 2020s). The method behind the library was the immunoSEQ multiplex PCR assay. TCRdb took this table from immuneACCESS and kept in-frame rearrangements with V and J called. Such tables lack part of the clones; where checked against another copy, unresolved V genes explain under half of the gap, and the rest is unexplained. The sample table holds 84,000 or so clones, of which under 95% were seen once. The ten largest clones represent less than 3.5% of the sample. The meaning of the sample's time point label: baseline before first vaccination. Sequenced material: peripheral blood, taken on day 0 of AZD1222 vaccination. All receptors come from an adult in good health.

The V gene is TRBV6-2 or TRBV6-3, the J gene TRBJ2-2; D ambiguous. With 0 bases removed from V and 3 bases from J, the gap between germline ends came to 11 bases. This CDR3 region has 16 residues. Germline CDR1 MNHEY, CDR2 SVGEGT. The DNA of the CDR3 is TGTGCCAGCAGTTACTCATCACCAATTTACACCGGGGAGCTGTTTTTT. Amino acids: CASSYSSPIYTGELFF.

The chain links TRBV11-2 to TRBJ2-5, with D uncertain. The length of the CDR3 is 13 residues. V was clipped by 2 bases and J by 1 base, with 5 bases between them. Germline V gene sequence: CDR1 SGHAT, CDR2 FQNNGV. The CDR3 protein is CASSLSRQETQYF. CDR3 in DNA: TGTGCCAGCAGCTTAAGTCGCCAAGAGACCCAGTACTTC.

This clone has just one count. The J gene is TRBJ1-2, the V gene TRBV19, with D unresolved. Germline CDR1 is LNHDA and CDR2 is SQIVND (reference sequence). V dropped 2 bases and J dropped 4 bases, with 14 bases sitting between them. The CDR3 totals 15 residues. The chain's CDR3 is CASSIWAGSGYGYTF. DNA of the CDR3: TGTGCCAGTAGTATATGGGCGGGTTCCGGCTATGGCTACACCTTC. Using reference TRBV19 and TRBJ1-2 for the parts outside the CDR3, the full variable domain is DGGITQSPKYLFRKEGQNVTLSCEQNLNHDAMYWYRQDPGQGLRLIYYSQIVNDFQKGDIAEGYSVSREKKESFPLTVTSAQKNPTAFYLCASSIWAGSGYGYTFGSGTRLTVV.

The J gene is TRBJ2-7, the V gene TRBV6-5, with 8 bases aligning to TRBD1. CDR1 and CDR2 (germline): MNHEY, SVGAGI. The trim removed 10 bases at V and 1 base at J, leaving 3 bases unmatched. The CDR3 spans 12 residues. The DNA for the CDR3 is TGTGCCATCCGGACAGGGTCCTACGAGCAGTACTTC. Translated: CAIRTGSYEQYF.

The V gene is TRBV7-2, the J gene TRBJ1-2; unclear D gene. V lost 1 base to trimming and J lost 4 bases, with 7 bases between them. Germline CDR1 is SGHTA and CDR2 is FQGNSA. CDR3 length: 13 residues. CDR3 sequence (DNA): TGTGCCAGCAGCTTAGACGTCCTCTATGGCTACACCTTC. Encoded protein: CASSLDVLYGYTF.

The chain carries TRBV9 and TRBJ1-5; the D is unclear. With 3 bases removed from V and 1 base from J, the gap between germline ends came to 11 bases. CDR1 SGDLS and CDR2 YYNGEE come from the germline V gene. The CDR3 contains 15 residues. The CDR3 sequence is CASSGREGSNQPQHF. The CDR3 nucleotides read TGTGCCAGCAGCGGACGGGAAGGGAGCAATCAGCCCCAGCATTTT.